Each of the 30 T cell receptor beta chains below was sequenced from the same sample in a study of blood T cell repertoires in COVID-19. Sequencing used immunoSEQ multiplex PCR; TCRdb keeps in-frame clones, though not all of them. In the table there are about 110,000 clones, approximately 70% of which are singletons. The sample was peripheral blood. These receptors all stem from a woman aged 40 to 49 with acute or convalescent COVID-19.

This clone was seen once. DNA for the CDR3: TGTGCCAGCAATAACAGGGAAATGAACACTGAAGCTTTCTTT. This translates into CASNNREMNTEAFF. The chain has TRBV19 and TRBJ1-1; possible D gene TRBD1, 6 bases. Trimming pared 9 bases from V and 0 bases from J, leaving 14 bases between. Germline CDR1 reads LNHDA; CDR2 reads SQIVND (reference sequence). This CDR3 spans 14 amino acids.

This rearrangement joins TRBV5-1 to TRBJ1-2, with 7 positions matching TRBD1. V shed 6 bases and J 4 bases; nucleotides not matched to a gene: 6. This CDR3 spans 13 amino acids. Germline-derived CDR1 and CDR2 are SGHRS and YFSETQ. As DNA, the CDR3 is TGCGCCAGCAACGATCAGGGGGGCTATGGCTACACCTTC. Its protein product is CASNDQGGYGYTF.

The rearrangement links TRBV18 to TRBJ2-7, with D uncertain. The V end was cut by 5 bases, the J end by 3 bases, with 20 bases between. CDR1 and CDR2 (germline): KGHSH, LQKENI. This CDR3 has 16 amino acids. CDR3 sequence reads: CASSITPPGSLYEQYF. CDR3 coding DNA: TGTGCCAGCTCAATAACCCCCCCAGGTTCTCTCTACGAGCAGTACTTC.

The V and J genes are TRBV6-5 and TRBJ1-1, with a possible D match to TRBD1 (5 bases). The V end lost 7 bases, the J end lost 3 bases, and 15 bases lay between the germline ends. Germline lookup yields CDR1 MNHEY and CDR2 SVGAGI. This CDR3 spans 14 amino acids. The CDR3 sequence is CASTLTATYTEAFF. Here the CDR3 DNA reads TGTGCCAGCACCTTGACAGCTACATACACTGAAGCTTTCTTT.

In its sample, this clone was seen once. For the CDR3, the DNA is TGTGCCAGCAGTTTAGGAGGGGGGGGACAAGAGACCCAGTACTTC. Its protein is CASSLGGGGQETQYF. The chain combines TRBV28 with TRBJ2-5, with D perhaps matching TRBD2 (7 bases). Germline assignment: CDR1 MDHEN and CDR2 SYDVKM. Deletions cut 2 bases from V and 2 bases from J, with 12 bases between. The CDR3 covers 15 residues.

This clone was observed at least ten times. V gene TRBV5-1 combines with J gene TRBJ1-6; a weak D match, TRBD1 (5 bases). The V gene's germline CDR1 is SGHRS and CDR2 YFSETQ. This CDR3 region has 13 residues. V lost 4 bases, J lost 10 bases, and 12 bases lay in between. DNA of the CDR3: TGCGCCAGCAGCGTAGGGGATCGATCACCCCTCCACTTT. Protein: CASSVGDRSPLHF.

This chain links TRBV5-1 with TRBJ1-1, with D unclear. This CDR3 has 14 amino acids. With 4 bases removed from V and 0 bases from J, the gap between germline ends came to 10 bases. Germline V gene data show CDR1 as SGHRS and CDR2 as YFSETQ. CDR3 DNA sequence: TGCGCCAGCAGCCCCACCAGTATGAACACTGAAGCTTTCTTT. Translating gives CASSPTSMNTEAFF.

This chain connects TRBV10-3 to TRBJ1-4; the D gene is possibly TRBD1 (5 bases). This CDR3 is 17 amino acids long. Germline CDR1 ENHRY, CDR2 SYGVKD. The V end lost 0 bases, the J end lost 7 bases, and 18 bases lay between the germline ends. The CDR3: CAISESRGGGDPEKLFF. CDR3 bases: TGTGCCATCAGTGAGTCGCGGGGTGGAGGGGATCCTGAAAAACTGTTTTTT.

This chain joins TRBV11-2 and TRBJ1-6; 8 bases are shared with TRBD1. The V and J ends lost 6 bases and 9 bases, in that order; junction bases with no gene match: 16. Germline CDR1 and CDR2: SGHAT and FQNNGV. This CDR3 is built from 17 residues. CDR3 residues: CASREWGRGLRGSPLHF. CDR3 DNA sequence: TGTGCCAGCAGGGAATGGGGCAGGGGGCTTCGTGGTTCACCCCTCCACTTT.

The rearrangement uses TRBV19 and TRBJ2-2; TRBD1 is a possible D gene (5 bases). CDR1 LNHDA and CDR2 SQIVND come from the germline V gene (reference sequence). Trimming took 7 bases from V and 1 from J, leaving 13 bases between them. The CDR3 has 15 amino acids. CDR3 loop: CASTQGRENTGELFF. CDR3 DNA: TGTGCCAGTACCCAGGGCAGGGAGAACACCGGGGAGCTGTTTTTT. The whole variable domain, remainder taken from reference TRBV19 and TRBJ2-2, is DGGITQSPKYLFRKEGQNVTLSCEQNLNHDAMYWYRQDPGQGLRLIYYSQIVNDFQKGDIAEGYSVSREKKESFPLTVTSAQKNPTAFYLCASTQGRENTGELFFGEGSRLTVL.

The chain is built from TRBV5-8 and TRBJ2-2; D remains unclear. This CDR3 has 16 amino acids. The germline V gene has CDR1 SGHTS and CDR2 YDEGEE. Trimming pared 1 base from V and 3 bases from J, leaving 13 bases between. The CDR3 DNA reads TGTGCCAGCAGCTTGTCTAGGTTTACCTACACCGGGGAGCTGTTTTTT. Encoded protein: CASSLSRFTYTGELFF.

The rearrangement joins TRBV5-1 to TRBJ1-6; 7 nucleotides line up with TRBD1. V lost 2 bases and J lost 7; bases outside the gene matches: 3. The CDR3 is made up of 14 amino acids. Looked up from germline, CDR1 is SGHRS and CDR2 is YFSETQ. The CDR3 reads CASSFEGQNSPLHF. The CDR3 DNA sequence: TGCGCCAGCAGCTTTGAGGGACAGAATTCACCCCTCCACTTT. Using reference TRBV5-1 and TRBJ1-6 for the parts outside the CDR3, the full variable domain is KAGVTQTPRYLIKTRGQQVTLSCSPISGHRSVSWYQQTPGQGLQFLFEYFSETQRNKGNFPGRFSGRQFSNSRSEMNVSTLELGDSALYLCASSFEGQNSPLHFGNGTRLTVT.

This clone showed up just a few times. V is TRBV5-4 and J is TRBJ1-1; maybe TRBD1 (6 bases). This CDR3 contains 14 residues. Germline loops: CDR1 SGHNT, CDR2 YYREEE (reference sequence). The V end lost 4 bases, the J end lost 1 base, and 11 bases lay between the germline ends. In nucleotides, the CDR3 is TGTGCCAGCAGCCCCCGGGACAAGAACACTGAAGCTTTCTTT. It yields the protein CASSPRDKNTEAFF.

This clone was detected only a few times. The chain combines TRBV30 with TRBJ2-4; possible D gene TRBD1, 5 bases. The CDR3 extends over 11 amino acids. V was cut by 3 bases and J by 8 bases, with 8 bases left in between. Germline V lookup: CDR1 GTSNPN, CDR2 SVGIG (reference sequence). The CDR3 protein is CAWSPGYIQYF. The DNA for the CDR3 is TGTGCCTGGAGCCCAGGGTACATTCAGTACTTC.

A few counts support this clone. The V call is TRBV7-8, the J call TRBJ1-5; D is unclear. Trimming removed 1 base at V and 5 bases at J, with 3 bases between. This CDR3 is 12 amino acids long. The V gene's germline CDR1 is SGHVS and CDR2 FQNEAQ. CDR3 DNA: TGTGCCAGCAGCTTAGTAGATCAGCCCCAGCATTTT. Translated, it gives CASSLVDQPQHF.

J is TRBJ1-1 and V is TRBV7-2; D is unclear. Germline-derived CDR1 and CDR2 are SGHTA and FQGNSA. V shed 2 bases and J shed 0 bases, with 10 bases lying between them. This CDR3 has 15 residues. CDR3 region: CASSLFTGLNTEAFF. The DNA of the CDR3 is TGTGCCAGCAGCTTATTTACGGGTCTGAACACTGAAGCTTTCTTT.

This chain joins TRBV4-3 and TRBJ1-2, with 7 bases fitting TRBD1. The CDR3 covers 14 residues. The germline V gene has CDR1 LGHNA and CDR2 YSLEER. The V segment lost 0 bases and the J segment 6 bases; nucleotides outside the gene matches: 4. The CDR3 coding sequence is TGCGCCAGCAGCCAAGAAAATAGGGGGCATGGCTACACCTTC. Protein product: CASSQENRGHGYTF.

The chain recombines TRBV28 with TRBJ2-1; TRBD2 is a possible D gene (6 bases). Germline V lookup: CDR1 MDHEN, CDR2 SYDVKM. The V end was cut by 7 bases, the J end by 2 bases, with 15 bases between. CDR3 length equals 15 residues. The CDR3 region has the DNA TGTGCCAGCACCTCCAGCGGGCTGACCTACAATGAGCAGTTCTTC. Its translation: CASTSSGLTYNEQFF.

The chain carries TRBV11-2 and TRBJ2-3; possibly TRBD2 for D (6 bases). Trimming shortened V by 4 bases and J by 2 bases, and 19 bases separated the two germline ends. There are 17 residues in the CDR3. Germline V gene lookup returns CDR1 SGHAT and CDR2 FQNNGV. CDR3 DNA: TGTGCCAGCAGCTCCCTCGGGTGGCGGGGAGCCACAGATACGCAGTATTTT. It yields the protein CASSSLGWRGATDTQYF. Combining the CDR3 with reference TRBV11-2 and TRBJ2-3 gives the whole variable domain EAGVAQSPRYKIIEKRQSVAFWCNPISGHATLYWYQQILGQGPKLLIQFQNNGVVDDSQLPKDRFSAERLKGVDSTLKIQPAKLEDSAVYLCASSSLGWRGATDTQYFGPGTRLTVL.

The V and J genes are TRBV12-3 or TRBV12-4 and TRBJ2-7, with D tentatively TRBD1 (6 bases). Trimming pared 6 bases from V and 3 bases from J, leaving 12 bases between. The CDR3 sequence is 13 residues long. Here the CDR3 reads CASSREQGYEQYF. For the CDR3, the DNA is TGTGCCAGCAGCCGAGAACAGGGCTACGAGCAGTACTTC.

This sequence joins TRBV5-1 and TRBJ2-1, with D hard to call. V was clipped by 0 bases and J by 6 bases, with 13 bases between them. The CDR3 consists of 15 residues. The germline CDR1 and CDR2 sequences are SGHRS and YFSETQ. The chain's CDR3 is CASSLGEVVGNEQFF. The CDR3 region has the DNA TGCGCCAGCAGCTTGGGAGAGGTCGTCGGCAATGAGCAGTTCTTC.

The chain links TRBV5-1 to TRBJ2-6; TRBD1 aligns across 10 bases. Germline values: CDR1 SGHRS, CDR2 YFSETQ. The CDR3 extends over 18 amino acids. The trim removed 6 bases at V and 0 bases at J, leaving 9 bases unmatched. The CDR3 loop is CASTAGTGASSGANVLTF. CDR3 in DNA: TGCGCCAGCACAGCCGGGACAGGGGCGTCCTCTGGGGCCAACGTCCTGACTTTC.

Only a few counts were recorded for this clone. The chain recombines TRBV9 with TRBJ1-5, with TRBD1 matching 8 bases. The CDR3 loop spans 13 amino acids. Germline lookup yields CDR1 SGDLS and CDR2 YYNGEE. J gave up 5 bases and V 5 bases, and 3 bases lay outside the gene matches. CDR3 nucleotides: TGTGCCAGCAGGGCAGGGGGCCATCAGCCCCAGCATTTT. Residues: CASRAGGHQPQHF. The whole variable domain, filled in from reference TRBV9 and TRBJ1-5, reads DSGVTQTPKHLITATGQRVTLRCSPRSGDLSVYWYQQSLDQGLQFLIQYYNGEERAKGNILERFSAQQFPDLHSELNLSSLELGDSALYFCASRAGGHQPQHFGDGTRLSIL.

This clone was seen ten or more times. The CDR3 is CASSQDAGVDYGYTF. CDR3 nucleotides: TGTGCCAGCAGCCAAGACGCAGGGGTTGACTATGGCTACACCTTC. V gene TRBV4-2 combines with J gene TRBJ1-2; perhaps TRBD1 as D (6 bases). Germline CDR1 LGHNA, CDR2 YNFKEQ. V shed 0 bases and J shed 3 bases, with 11 bases lying between them. The CDR3 loop spans 15 amino acids.

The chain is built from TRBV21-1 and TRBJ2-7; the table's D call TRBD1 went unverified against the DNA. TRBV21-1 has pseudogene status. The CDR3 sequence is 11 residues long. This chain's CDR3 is CASSKVRDRGF. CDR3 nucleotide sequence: TGTGCCAGCAGCAAGGTCCGGGACAGGGGGTTC.

The CDR3 bases are TGCAGCGTTGTTATTCAGGTCAATGAGCAGTTCTTC. Amino acids: CSVVIQVNEQFF. The chain combines TRBV29-1 with TRBJ2-1; no definite D call. The V end lost 4 bases, the J end lost 6 bases, and 10 bases lay between the germline ends. In germline, CDR1 is SQVTM, CDR2 ANQGSEA. CDR3 length: 12 amino acids.

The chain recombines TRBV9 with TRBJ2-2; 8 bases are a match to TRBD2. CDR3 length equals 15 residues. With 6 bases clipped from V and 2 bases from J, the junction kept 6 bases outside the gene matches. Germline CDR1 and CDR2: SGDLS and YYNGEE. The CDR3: CASKQSGGNTGELFF. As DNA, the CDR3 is TGTGCCAGCAAGCAGAGCGGGGGTAACACCGGGGAGCTGTTTTTT.

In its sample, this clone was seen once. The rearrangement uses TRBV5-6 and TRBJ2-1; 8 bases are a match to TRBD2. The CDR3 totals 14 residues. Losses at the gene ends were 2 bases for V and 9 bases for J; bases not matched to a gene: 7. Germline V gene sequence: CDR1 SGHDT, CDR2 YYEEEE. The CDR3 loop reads CASSLRGGAPEQFF. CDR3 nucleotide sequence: TGTGCCAGCAGCTTACGGGGGGGCGCCCCTGAGCAGTTCTTC.

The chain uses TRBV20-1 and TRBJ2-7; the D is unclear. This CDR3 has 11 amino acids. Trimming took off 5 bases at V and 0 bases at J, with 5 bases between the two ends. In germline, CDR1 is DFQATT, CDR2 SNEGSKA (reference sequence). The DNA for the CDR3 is TGCAGTGCTTCCAACTCCTACGAGCAGTACTTC. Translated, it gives CSASNSYEQYF.

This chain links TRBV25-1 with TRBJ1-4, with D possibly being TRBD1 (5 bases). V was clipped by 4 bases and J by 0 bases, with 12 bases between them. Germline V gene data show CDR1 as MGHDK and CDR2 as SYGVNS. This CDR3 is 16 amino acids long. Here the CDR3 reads CASSAGRTSTNEKLFF. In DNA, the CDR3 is TGTGCCAGCAGTGCAGGGAGGACCTCAACTAATGAAAAACTGTTTTTT.